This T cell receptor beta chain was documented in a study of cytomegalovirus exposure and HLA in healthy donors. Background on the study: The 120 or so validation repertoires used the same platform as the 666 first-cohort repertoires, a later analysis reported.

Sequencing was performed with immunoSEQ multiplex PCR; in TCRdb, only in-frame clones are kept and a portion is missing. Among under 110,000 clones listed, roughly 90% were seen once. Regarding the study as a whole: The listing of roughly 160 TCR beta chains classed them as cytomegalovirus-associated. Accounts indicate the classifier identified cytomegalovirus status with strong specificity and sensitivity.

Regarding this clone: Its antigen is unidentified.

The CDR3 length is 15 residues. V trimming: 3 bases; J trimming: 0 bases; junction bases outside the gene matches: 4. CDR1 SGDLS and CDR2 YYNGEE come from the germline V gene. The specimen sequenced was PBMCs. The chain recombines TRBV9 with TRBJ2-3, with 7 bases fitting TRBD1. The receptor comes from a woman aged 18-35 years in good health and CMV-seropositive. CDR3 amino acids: CASSEDRDSTDTQYF. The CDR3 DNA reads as TGTGCCAGCAGCGAAGACAGGGACAGCACAGATACGCAGTATTTT.